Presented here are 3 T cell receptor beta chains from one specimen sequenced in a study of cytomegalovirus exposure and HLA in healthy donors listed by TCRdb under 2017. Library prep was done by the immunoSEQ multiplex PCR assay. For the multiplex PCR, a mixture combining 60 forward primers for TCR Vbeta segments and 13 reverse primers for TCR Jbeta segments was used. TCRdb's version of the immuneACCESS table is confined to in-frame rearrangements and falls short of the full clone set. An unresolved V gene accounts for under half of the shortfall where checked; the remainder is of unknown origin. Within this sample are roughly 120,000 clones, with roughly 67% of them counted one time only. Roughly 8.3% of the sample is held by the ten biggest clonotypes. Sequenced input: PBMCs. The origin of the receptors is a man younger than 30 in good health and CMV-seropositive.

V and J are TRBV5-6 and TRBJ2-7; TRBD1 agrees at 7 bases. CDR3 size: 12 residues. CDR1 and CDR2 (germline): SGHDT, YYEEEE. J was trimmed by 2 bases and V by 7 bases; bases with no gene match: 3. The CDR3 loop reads CASGDRTYEQYV. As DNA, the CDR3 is TGTGCCAGCGGGGACAGAACCTACGAGCAGTACGTC.

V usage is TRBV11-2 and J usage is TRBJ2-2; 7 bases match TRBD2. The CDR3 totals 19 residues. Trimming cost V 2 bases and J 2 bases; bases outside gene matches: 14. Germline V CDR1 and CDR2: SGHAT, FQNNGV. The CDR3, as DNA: TGTGCCAGCAGCTTAACAACTTTTTTTGGGGGGGGTAACACCGGGGAGCTGTTTTTT. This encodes CASSLTTFFGGGNTGELFF.

As DNA, the CDR3 is TGTGCCAGCAGCCCCCTTCCGCTCGGGAACAGGGGGCTTTGGACTGAAGCTTTCTTT. Its protein product is CASSPLPLGNRGLWTEAFF. V is TRBV5-4 and J is TRBJ1-1; 9 nucleotides agree with TRBD1. The CDR3 has 19 residues. Germline loops: CDR1 SGHNT, CDR2 YYREEE (reference sequence). The junction had 21 bases not matched to a gene; V was cut back by 4 bases and J by 5 bases.